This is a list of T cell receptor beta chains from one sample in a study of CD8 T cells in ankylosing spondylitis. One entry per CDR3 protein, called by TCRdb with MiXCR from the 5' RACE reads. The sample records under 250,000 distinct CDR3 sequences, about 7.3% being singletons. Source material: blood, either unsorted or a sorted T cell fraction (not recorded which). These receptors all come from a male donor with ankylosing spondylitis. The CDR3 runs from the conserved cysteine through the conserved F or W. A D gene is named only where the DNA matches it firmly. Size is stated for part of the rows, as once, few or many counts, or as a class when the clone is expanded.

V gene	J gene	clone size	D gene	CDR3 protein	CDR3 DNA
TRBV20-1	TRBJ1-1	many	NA	CSARDFGGMNTEAFF	TGCAGTGCTAGAGATTTCGGGGGTATGAACACTGAAGCTTTCTTT
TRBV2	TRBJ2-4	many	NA	CASSEERPGPKNIQYF	TGTGCCAGCAGTGAAGAGCGGCCAGGCCCGAAAAACATTCAGTACTTC
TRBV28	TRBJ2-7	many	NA	CASRKTGTVSYEQYF	TGTGCCAGCAGAAAGACAGGCACTGTCTCCTACGAGCAGTACTTC
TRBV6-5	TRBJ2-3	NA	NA	CASSVPPTQYF	TGTGCCAGCAGTGTCCCCCCTACGCAGTATTTT
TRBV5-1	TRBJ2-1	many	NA	CASSATGHEQFF	TGCGCCAGCAGCGCAACAGGGCATGAGCAGTTCTTC
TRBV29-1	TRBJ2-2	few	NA	CSVEGWGPDTGELFF	TGCAGCGTTGAAGGTTGGGGGCCGGACACCGGGGAGCTGTTTTTT
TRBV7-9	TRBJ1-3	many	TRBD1	CASSLGQGTIYF	TGTGCCAGCAGCTTAGGACAGGGGACCATATATTTT
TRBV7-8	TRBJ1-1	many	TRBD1	CASSLLVGDSYFNTEAFF	TGTGCCAGCAGCTTATTGGTTGGGGACAGCTACTTTAACACTGAAGCTTTCTTT
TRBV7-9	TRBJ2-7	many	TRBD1	CASRTGTEAYEQYF	TGTGCCAGCAGAACCGGGACAGAAGCCTACGAGCAGTACTTC
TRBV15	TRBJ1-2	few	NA	CATSRGGGASSYGYTF	TGTGCCACCAGCAGGGGGGGCGGAGCCAGTTCCTATGGCTACACCTTC
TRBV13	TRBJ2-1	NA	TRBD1	CASSSPGTGNNEQFF	TGTGCCAGCAGCTCCCCCGGGACAGGGAATAATGAGCAGTTCTTC
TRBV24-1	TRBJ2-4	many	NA	CATSALGGHLKNIQYF	TGTGCCACCAGTGCCCTAGGAGGGCACCTGAAAAACATTCAGTACTTC
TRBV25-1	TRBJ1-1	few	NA	CASSEYQGLNTEAFF	TGTGCCAGCAGTGAATATCAGGGGTTGAACACTGAAGCTTTCTTT
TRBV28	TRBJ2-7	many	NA	CASSLVSEGEEQYF	TGTGCCAGCAGTTTAGTGTCGGAAGGGGAAGAGCAGTACTTC
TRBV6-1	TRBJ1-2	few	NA	CASTPLWGNYGYTF	TGTGCCAGCACCCCTTTGTGGGGAAACTATGGCTACACCTTC
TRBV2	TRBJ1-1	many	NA	CASSERQPSNTEAFF	TGTGCCAGCAGTGAAAGGCAGCCTTCGAACACTGAAGCTTTCTTT
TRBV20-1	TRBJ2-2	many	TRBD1	CSARDNVTGGSGELFF	TGCAGTGCTAGAGATAATGTAACAGGGGGGTCCGGGGAGCTGTTTTTT
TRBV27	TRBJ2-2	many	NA	CASSAKGGELFF	TGTGCCAGCAGTGCCAAGGGCGGGGAGCTGTTTTTT
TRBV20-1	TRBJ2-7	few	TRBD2	CSARETSGYYEQYF	TGCAGTGCTAGAGAGACTAGCGGGTACTACGAGCAGTACTTC
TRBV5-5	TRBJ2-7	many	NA	CASSRTSYEQYF	TGTGCCAGCAGCAGGACCTCCTACGAGCAGTACTTC
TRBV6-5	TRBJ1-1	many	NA	CASSYSRSLGAEAFF	TGTGCCAGCAGTTACTCACGTAGTCTTGGGGCTGAAGCTTTCTTT
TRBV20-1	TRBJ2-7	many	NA	CSARDTGTSYEQYF	TGCAGTGCTAGAGATACGGGGACCTCCTACGAGCAGTACTTC
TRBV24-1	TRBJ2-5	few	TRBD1	CATSRTGRGETQYF	TGTGCCACCAGTAGGACAGGGAGAGGAGAGACCCAGTACTTC
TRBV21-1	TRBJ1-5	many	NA	CASMAPRKQPQHF	TGTGCCAGCATGGCCCCCCGCAAACAGCCCCAGCATTTT
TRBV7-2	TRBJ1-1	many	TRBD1	CASSSTGGNTEAFF	TGTGCCAGCAGCTCCACAGGGGGGAACACTGAAGCTTTCTTT
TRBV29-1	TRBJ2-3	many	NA	CSVVTDTQYF	TGCAGCGTTGTAACAGATACGCAGTATTTT
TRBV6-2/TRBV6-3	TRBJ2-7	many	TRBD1	CASSYSGTVRYEQYF	TGTGCCAGCAGTTACTCCGGGACAGTTCGCTACGAGCAGTACTTC
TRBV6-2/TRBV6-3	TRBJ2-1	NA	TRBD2	CASRRLAGAPYNEQFF	TGTGCCAGCAGGCGACTAGCGGGAGCGCCCTACAATGAGCAGTTCTTC
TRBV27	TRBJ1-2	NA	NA	CASKAGRTNYGYTF	TGTGCCAGCAAGGCAGGTCGGACTAACTATGGCTACACCTTC
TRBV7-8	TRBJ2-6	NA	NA	CASSLTVTYSGANVLTF	TGTGCCAGCAGCTTGACAGTTACGTACTCTGGGGCCAACGTCCTGACTTTC
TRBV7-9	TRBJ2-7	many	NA	CASSLGVASPHEQYF	TGTGCCAGCAGCTTAGGCGTAGCGTCCCCTCACGAGCAGTACTTC
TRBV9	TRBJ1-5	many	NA	CASSVAPKQPQHF	TGTGCCAGCAGCGTAGCTCCGAAGCAGCCCCAGCATTTT
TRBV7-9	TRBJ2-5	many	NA	CASSSGPGNQETQYF	TGTGCCAGCAGCTCGGGACCGGGGAATCAAGAGACCCAGTACTTC
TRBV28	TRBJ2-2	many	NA	CASTPGANTGELFF	TGTGCCAGCACTCCAGGGGCGAACACCGGGGAGCTGTTTTTT
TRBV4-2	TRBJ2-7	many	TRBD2	CASSQGLAEGYEQYF	TGTGCCAGCAGCCAGGGACTAGCGGAAGGGTACGAGCAGTACTTC